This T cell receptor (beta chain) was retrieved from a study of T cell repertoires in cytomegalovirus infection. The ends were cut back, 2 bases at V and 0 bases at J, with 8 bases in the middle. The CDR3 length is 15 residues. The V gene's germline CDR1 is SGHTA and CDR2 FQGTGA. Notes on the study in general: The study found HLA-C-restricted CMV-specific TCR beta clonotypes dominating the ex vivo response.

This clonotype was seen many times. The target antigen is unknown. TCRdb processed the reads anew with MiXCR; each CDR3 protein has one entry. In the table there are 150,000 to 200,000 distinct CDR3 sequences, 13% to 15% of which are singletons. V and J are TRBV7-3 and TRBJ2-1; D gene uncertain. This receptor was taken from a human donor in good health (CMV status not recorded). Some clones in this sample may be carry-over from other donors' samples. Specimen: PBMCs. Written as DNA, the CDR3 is TGTGCCAGCAGCTTAGTAGAGAGCTCCTACAATGAGCAGTTCTTC. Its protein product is CASSLVESSYNEQFF.